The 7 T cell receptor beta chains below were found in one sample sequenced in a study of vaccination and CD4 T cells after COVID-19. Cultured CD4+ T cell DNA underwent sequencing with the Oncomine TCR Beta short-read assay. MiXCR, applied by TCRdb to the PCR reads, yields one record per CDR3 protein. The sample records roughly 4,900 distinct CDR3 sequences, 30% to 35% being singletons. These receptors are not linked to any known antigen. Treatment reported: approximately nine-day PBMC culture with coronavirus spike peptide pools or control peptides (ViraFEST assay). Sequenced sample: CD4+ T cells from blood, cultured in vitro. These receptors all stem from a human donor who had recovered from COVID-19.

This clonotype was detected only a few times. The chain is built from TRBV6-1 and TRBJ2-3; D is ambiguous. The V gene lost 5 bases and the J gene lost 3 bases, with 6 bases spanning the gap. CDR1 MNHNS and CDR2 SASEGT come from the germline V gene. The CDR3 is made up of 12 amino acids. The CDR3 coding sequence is TGTGCCAGCAGTCCTTCTACAGATACGCAGTATTTT. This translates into CASSPSTDTQYF.

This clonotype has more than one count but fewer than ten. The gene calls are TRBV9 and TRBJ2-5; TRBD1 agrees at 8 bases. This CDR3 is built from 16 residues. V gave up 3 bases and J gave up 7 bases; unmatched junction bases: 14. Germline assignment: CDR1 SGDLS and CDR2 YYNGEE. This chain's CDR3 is CASSAGVKTGAGTQYF. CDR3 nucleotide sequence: TGTGCCAGCAGCGCGGGGGTTAAGACAGGGGCGGGGACCCAGTACTTC.

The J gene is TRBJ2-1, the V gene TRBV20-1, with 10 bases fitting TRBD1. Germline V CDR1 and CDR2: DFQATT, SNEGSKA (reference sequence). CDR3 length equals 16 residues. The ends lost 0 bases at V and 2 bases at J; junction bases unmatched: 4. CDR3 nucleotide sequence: TGCAGTGCTAGAGATATCGGACAGGGGGCCTACAATGAGCAGTTCTTC. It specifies CSARDIGQGAYNEQFF.

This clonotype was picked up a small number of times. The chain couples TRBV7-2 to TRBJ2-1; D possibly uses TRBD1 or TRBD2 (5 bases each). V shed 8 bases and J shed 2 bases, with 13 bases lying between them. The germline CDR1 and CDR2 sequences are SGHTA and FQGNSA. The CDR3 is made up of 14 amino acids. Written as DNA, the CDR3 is TGTGCCAGCCGACCGCAGGGAGCCTACAATGAGCAGTTCTTC. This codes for CASRPQGAYNEQFF.

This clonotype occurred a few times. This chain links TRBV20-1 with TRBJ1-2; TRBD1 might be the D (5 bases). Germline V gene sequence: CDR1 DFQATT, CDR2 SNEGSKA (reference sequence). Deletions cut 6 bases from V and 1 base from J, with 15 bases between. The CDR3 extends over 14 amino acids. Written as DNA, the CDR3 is TGCAGTGCCAGGACACCCGGCTATAACTATGGCTACACCTTC. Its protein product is CSARTPGYNYGYTF.

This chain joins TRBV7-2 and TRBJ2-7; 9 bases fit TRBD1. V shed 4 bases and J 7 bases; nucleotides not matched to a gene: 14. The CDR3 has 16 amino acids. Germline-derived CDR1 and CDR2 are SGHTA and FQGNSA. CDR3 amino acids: CASSSLTGTGMWEQYF. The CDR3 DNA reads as TGTGCCAGCAGCTCACTTACCGGGACAGGGATGTGGGAGCAGTACTTC. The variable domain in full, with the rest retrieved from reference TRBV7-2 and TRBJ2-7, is GAGVSQSPSNKVTEKGKDVELRCDPISGHTALYWYRQSLGQGLEFLIYFQGNSAPDKSGLPSDRFSAERTGGSVSTLTIQRTQQEDSAVYLCASSSLTGTGMWEQYFGPGTRLTVT.

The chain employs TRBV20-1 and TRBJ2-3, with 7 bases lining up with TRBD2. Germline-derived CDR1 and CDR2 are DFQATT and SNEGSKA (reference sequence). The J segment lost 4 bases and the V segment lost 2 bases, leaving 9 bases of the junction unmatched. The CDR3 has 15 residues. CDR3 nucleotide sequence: TGCAGTGCTAGACAGGCGGGCGGGAGCGCAGATACGCAGTATTTT. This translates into CSARQAGGSADTQYF.